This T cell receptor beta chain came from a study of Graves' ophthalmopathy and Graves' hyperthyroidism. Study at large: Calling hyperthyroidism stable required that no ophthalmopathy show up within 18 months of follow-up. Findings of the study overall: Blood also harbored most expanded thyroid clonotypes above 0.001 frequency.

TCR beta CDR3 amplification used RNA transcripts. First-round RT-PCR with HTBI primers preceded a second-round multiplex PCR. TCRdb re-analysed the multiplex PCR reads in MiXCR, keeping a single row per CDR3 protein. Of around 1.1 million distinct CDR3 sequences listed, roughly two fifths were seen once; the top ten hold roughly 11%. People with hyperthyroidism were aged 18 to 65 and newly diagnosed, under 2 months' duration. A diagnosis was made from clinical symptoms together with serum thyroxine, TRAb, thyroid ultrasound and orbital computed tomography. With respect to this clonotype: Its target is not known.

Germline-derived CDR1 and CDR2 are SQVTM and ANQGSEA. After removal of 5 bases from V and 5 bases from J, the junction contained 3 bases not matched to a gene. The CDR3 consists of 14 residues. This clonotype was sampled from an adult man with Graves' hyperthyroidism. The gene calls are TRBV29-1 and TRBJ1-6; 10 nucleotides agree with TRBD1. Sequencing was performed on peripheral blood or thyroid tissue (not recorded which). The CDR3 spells CSVSGTGDNSPLHF. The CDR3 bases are TGCAGCGTTTCCGGGACAGGGGATAATTCACCCCTCCACTTT.